The 22 T cell receptor beta chains in this list originate from one sample, sequenced in a study of shared clonotypes between healthy human individuals. The protocol was immunoSEQ multiplex PCR, while the TCRdb copy is restricted to in-frame clones and leaves out a portion. The sample records 2 million to 2.5 million clones, over 90% being singletons. The specimen sequenced was naive CD4+ T cells from PBMCs. Subset: CD45RA+ positively selected. Every receptor here comes from a man between 18 and 35 years old in good health. Some clones in this sample may be carry-over from other donors' samples.

This clone came up a few times. Other DNA sequences within the sample encode an identical CDR3. The V gene is TRBV11-2, the J gene TRBJ1-5; TRBD1 matches 7 bases. Unmatched junction bases numbered 5, after V lost 5 bases and J lost 7 bases. Germline V gene data show CDR1 as SGHAT and CDR2 as FQNNGV. The CDR3 is 13 amino acids. The CDR3 loop reads CASSPGGGQPQHF. The CDR3 bases are TGTGCCAGCAGCCCAGGGGGTGGGCAGCCCCAGCATTTT.

This clone appeared a single time. The V gene is TRBV29-1, the J gene TRBJ2-7, with D hard to call. CDR1 is SQVTM and CDR2 is ANQGSEA in the germline V gene. This CDR3 is built from 13 residues. V lost 2 bases and J lost 0, with 8 bases in between. Written as DNA, the CDR3 is TGCAGCGTTGAAATAGGCGTCTCCTACGAGCAGTACTTC. Translated: CSVEIGVSYEQYF.

The chain uses TRBV7-6 and TRBJ1-3, with D possibly matching TRBD1 (5 bases). V lost 9 bases and J lost 0, with 15 bases in between. CDR1 is SGHVS and CDR2 is FNYEAQ in the germline V gene. CDR3 length: 15 residues. CDR3 DNA sequence: TGTGCCAGGCGGACAACCTACGACTCTGGAAACACCATATATTTT. Translating gives CARRTTYDSGNTIYF.

The chain recombines TRBV7-8 with TRBJ1-2; D unresolved. Germline V lookup: CDR1 SGHVS, CDR2 FQNEAQ. Trimming took off 5 bases at V and 7 bases at J, with 11 bases between the two ends. The CDR3 consists of 12 residues. CDR3 nucleotides: TGTGCCAGCAGCCCCTATTCAGGTGGCTACACCTTC. Translating it yields CASSPYSGGYTF.

The CDR3 nucleotides are TGTGCCAGCAGCCATGCTACACCCGTAGCGGGAGGCCTCGCTACCTTCTCTGGGGCCAACGTCCTGACTTTC. Translation gives CASSHATPVAGGLATFSGANVLTF. The genes are TRBV13 and TRBJ2-6, with 10 bases identical to TRBD2. Germline lookup yields CDR1 PRHDT and CDR2 FYEKMQ (reference sequence). The CDR3 length is 24 residues. The junction had 25 bases not matched to a gene; V was cut back by 5 bases and J by 0 bases.

This clone was counted between two and nine times. The chain uses TRBV7-9 and TRBJ1-2, with 7 bases aligning to TRBD1. CDR1 and CDR2 (germline): SEHNR, FQNEAQ (reference sequence). V shed 5 bases and J 0 bases; nucleotides not matched to a gene: 12. This CDR3 is built from 17 residues. CDR3 bases: TGTGCCAGCAGCCTTACCGGGACAGCCGTTACTAACTATGGCTACACCTTC. Translation gives CASSLTGTAVTNYGYTF.

This clone came up once. The chain joins TRBV6-4 to TRBJ1-2; D remains ambiguous. V gave up 0 bases and J gave up 4 bases, with 9 bases separating them. The CDR3 totals 14 residues. Germline CDR1 reads MRHNA; CDR2 reads SNTAGT. In DNA form, the CDR3 reads TGTGCCAGCAGTGACTCAAGGGAGACCTATGGCTACACCTTC. It encodes CASSDSRETYGYTF.

The rearrangement links TRBV28 to TRBJ2-5; unclear D gene. Germline assignment: CDR1 MDHEN and CDR2 SYDVKM. The CDR3 extends over 13 amino acids. Trimming left V 5 bases short and J 0 bases short, with 7 bases between. CDR3 residues: CASSKRYQETQYF. CDR3 DNA sequence: TGTGCCAGCAGTAAGAGGTACCAAGAGACCCAGTACTTC.

The chain couples TRBV10-3 to TRBJ2-3, with D possibly being TRBD1 (6 bases). V lost 7 bases and J 2 bases, leaving 10 bases between the germline ends. The germline gives CDR1 ENHRY, CDR2 SYGVKD. This CDR3 has 13 amino acids. CDR3: CAINRDNTDTQYF. CDR3 DNA sequence: TGTGCCATCAACCGGGACAACACAGATACGCAGTATTTT.

Here the CDR3 reads CASSLMVLAGGTDTQYF. The CDR3 DNA follows: TGTGCCAGCAGCTTGATGGTGCTAGCGGGAGGCACAGATACGCAGTATTTT. V is TRBV5-8 and J is TRBJ2-3; 10 nucleotides agree with TRBD2. The ends lost 1 base at V and 1 base at J; junction bases unmatched: 6. This CDR3 is 17 amino acids long. Germline V gene data show CDR1 as SGHTS and CDR2 as YDEGEE.

The chain carries TRBV9 and TRBJ1-3; TRBD1 aligns across 8 bases. Germline CDR1 is SGDLS and CDR2 is YYNGEE. The CDR3 has 15 residues. V shed 4 bases and J 4 bases; nucleotides not matched to a gene: 7. This CDR3 reads CASSPQGAVGNTIYF. In DNA, the CDR3 is TGTGCCAGCAGCCCGCAGGGGGCGGTGGGAAACACCATATATTTT.

V usage is TRBV5-1 and J usage is TRBJ2-7; the D is unclear. This CDR3 has 13 residues. V lost 4 bases to trimming and J lost 2 bases, with 10 bases between them. The germline CDR1 and CDR2 sequences are SGHRS and YFSETQ. CDR3 loop: CASSMDPAYEQYF. Here the CDR3 DNA reads TGCGCCAGCAGCATGGACCCAGCCTACGAGCAGTACTTC.

V and J are TRBV5-1 and TRBJ2-4; 12 nucleotides agree with TRBD2. The CDR3 covers 18 residues. V dropped 5 bases and J dropped 3; count of bases not matched to a gene: 12. CDR1 is SGHRS and CDR2 is YFSETQ in the germline V gene. DNA of the CDR3: TGCGCCAGCAGTCGTAGACTAGCGGGAGTTGAAGGCAAAAACATTCAGTACTTC. Its protein product is CASSRRLAGVEGKNIQYF.

The chain recombines TRBV7-9 with TRBJ1-3; no clear D gene. V dropped 0 bases and J dropped 8 bases, with 11 bases sitting between them. From germline, CDR1 is SEHNR and CDR2 FQNEAQ (reference sequence). The CDR3 runs 14 residues. The CDR3 reads CASSLAVGSHTIYF. In nucleotides, the CDR3 is TGTGCCAGCAGCTTAGCGGTAGGGTCGCACACCATATATTTT.

The chain is built from TRBV7-9 and TRBJ1-1; perhaps TRBD1 as D (6 bases). Trimming stripped 5 bases from V and 1 base from J, with 11 bases between. In germline, CDR1 is SEHNR, CDR2 FQNEAQ (reference sequence). This CDR3 contains 14 residues. The CDR3 DNA reads as TGTGCCAGCAGCGTCCCGACAGGGAACACTGAAGCTTTCTTT. It translates to CASSVPTGNTEAFF.

The chain joins TRBV11-1 to TRBJ1-2; D is ambiguous. Germline V CDR1 and CDR2: SGHAT, FQDESV (reference sequence). The germline V and J ends were trimmed by 1 base and 5 bases, with 17 bases remaining between them. The CDR3 length is 16 residues. CDR3 nucleotide sequence: TGTGCCAGCAGCTTAGGGACCGCCGAGCACGGTTATGGCTACACCTTC. Amino acid sequence: CASSLGTAEHGYGYTF. Drawing the rest from reference TRBV11-1 and TRBJ1-2, the complete variable domain is EAEVAQSPRYKITEKSQAVAFWCDPISGHATLYWYRQILGQGPELLVQFQDESVVDDSQLPKDRFSAERLKGVDSTLKIQPAELGDSAMYLCASSLGTAEHGYGYTFGSGTRLTVV.

The chain employs TRBV7-2 and TRBJ2-3; 7 nucleotides agree with TRBD2. The V segment lost 7 bases and the J segment 5 bases; nucleotides outside the gene matches: 9. Germline assignment: CDR1 SGHTA and CDR2 FQGNSA. The CDR3 contains 14 residues. The CDR3 DNA follows: TGTGCCAGCACCATCCGGGGGGATGAAGATACGCAGTATTTT. Translated: CASTIRGDEDTQYF.

This chain connects TRBV18 to TRBJ2-7; 7 nucleotides align to TRBD2. Germline V lookup: CDR1 KGHSH, CDR2 LQKENI. The CDR3 is 19 residues long. The trim removed 2 bases at V and 0 bases at J, leaving 16 bases unmatched. The CDR3 sequence: CASSPVASGKTSFSYEQYF. As DNA, the CDR3 is TGTGCCAGCTCACCAGTTGCTAGCGGAAAAACTTCTTTCTCCTACGAGCAGTACTTC.

The chain couples TRBV5-5 to TRBJ2-2; 8 bases match TRBD2. This CDR3 is 13 amino acids long. The trim removed 5 bases at V and 8 bases at J, leaving 5 bases unmatched. Germline assignment: CDR1 SGHKS and CDR2 YYEKEE (reference sequence). This chain's CDR3 is CASRQSGGGELFF. Here the CDR3 DNA reads TGTGCCAGCAGACAGAGCGGGGGTGGGGAGCTGTTTTTT.

The J gene is TRBJ2-2, the V gene TRBV2; TRBD1 or TRBD2 may be the D gene (5 bases each). Germline V lookup: CDR1 SNHLY, CDR2 FYNNEI. CDR3 size: 14 residues. V gave up 10 bases and J gave up 2 bases, with 14 bases separating them. The CDR3 sequence is CATQGRTNTGELFF. In DNA form, the CDR3 reads TGTGCCACCCAGGGACGGACCAACACCGGGGAGCTGTTTTTT.

This chain uses TRBV4-2 with TRBJ1-1, with D hard to call. This CDR3 has 14 amino acids. CDR1 and CDR2 (germline): LGHNA, YNFKEQ. The V and J ends lost 0 bases and 4 bases respectively, with 9 bases between them. CDR3: CASSQEVGGTEAFF. DNA for the CDR3: TGTGCCAGCAGCCAAGAAGTAGGTGGCACTGAAGCTTTCTTT.

This sequence joins TRBV6-6 and TRBJ2-7, with D possibly being TRBD2 (6 bases). The CDR3 has 15 residues. Germline CDR1 is MNHNY and CDR2 is SVGAGI (reference sequence). Trimming pared 5 bases from V and 4 bases from J, leaving 18 bases between. CDR3 nucleotides: TGTGCCAGCAGTGCCCCGGGGAGCGGAGGGTACGAGCAGTACTTC. Translation gives CASSAPGSGGYEQYF.